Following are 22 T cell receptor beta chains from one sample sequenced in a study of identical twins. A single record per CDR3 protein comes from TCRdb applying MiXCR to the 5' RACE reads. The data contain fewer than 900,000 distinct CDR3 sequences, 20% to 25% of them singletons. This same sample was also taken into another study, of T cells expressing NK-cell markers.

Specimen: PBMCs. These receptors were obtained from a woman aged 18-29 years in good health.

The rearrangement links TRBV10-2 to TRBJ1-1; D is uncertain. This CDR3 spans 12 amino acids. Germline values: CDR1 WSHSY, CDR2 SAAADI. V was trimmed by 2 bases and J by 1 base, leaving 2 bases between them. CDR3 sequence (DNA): TGCGCCAGCAGTGAGGCGAACACTGAAGCTTTCTTT. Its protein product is CASSEANTEAFF.

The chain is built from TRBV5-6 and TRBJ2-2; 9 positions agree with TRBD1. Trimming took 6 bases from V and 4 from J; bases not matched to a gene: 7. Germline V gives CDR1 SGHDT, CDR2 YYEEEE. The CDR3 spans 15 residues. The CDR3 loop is CASTTGTGITGELFF. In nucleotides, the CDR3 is TGTGCCAGCACGACCGGGACAGGGATCACCGGGGAGCTGTTTTTT.

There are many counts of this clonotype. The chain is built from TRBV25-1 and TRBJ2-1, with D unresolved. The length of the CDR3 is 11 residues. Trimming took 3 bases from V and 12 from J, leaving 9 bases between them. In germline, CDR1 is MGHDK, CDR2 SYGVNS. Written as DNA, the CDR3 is TGTGCCAGCAGTGAGGCATCTGGGCAGTTCTTC. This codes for CASSEASGQFF.

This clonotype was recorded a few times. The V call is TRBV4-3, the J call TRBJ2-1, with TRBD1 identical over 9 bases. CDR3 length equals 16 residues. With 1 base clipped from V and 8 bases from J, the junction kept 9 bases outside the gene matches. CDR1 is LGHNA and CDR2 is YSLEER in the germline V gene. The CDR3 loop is CASSQGEGQGFYEQFF. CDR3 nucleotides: TGCGCCAGCAGCCAAGGCGAGGGACAGGGTTTCTATGAGCAGTTCTTC.

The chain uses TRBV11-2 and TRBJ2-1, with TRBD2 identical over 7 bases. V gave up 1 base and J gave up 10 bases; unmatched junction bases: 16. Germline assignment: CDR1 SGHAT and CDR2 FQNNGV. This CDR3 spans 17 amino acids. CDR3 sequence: CASSLGRTSRGPGEQFF. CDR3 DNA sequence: TGTGCCAGCAGCTTAGGAAGGACTAGTAGGGGACCGGGGGAGCAGTTCTTC.

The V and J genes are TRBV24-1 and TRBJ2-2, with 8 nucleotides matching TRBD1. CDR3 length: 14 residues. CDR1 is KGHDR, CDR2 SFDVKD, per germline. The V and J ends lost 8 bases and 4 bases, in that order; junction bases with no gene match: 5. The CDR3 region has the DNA TGTGCCACCAAGCAGGGGGCGGTCACCGGGGAGCTGTTTTTT. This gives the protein CATKQGAVTGELFF.

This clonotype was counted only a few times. This chain's CDR3 is CASSQELDRGSYGYTF. CDR3 nucleotide sequence: TGCGCCAGCAGCCAAGAATTGGACAGGGGCTCCTATGGCTACACCTTC. V usage is TRBV4-3 and J usage is TRBJ1-2; 9 bases agree with TRBD1. The germline CDR1 and CDR2 sequences are LGHNA and YSLEER. The CDR3 covers 16 residues. J gave up 4 bases and V 0 bases, and 6 bases lay outside the gene matches.

This CDR3 is CSVDSSGGNEQFF. CDR3 DNA sequence: TGCAGCGTTGATAGTAGCGGGGGGAATGAGCAGTTCTTC. The chain combines TRBV29-1 with TRBJ2-1, with 10 bases identical to TRBD2. The germline CDR1 and CDR2 sequences are SQVTM and ANQGSEA. J gave up 7 bases and V 3 bases, and 3 bases lay outside the gene matches. This CDR3 contains 13 residues.

This CDR3 reads CSARGSRAPIHF. The CDR3 nucleotides are TGCAGTGCTAGAGGATCTCGGGCCCCCATCCACTTT. The rearrangement uses TRBV20-1 and TRBJ1-6, with D uncertain. Trimming removed 1 base from V and 17 bases from J, with 15 bases in between. Germline V gene data show CDR1 as DFQATT and CDR2 as SNEGSKA (reference sequence). CDR3 length: 12 residues.

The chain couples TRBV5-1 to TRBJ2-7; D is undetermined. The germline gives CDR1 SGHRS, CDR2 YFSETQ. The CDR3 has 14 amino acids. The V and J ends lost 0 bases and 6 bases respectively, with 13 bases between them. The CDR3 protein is CASSLGRVQGEQYF. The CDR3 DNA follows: TGCGCCAGCAGCTTGGGTAGGGTTCAAGGCGAGCAGTACTTC. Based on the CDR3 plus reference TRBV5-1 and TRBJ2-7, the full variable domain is KAGVTQTPRYLIKTRGQQVTLSCSPISGHRSVSWYQQTPGQGLQFLFEYFSETQRNKGNFPGRFSGRQFSNSRSEMNVSTLELGDSALYLCASSLGRVQGEQYFGPGTRLTVT.

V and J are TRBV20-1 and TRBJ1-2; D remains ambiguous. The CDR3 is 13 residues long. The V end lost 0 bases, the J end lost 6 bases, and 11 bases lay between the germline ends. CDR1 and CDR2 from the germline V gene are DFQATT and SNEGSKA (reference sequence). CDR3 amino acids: CSARELGVDGYTF. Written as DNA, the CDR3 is TGCAGTGCTAGAGAGCTGGGAGTGGATGGCTACACCTTC.

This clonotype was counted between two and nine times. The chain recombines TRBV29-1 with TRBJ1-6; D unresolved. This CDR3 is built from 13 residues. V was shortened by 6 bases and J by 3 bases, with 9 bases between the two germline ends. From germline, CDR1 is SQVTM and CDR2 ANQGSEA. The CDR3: CSVGDNYNSPLHF. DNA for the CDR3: TGCAGCGTAGGAGACAACTATAATTCACCCCTCCACTTT.

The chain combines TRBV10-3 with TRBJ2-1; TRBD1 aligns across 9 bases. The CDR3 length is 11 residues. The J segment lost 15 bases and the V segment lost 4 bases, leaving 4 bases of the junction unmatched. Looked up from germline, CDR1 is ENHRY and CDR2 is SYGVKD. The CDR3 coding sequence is TGTGCCATCAGTGGGACAGGGGAGGCGTTCTTC. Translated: CAISGTGEAFF.

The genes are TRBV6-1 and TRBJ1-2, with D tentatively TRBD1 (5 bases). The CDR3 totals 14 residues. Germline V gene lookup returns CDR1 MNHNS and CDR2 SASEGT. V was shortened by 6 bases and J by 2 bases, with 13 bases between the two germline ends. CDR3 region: CASRHGTVNYGYTF. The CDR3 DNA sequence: TGTGCCAGCAGACACGGGACGGTAAACTATGGCTACACCTTC.

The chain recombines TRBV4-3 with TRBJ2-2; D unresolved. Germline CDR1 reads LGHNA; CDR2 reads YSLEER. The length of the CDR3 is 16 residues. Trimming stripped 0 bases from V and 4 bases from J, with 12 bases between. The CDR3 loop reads CASSQEGHSITGELFF. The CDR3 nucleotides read TGCGCCAGCAGCCAAGAAGGGCATTCCATCACCGGGGAGCTGTTTTTT.

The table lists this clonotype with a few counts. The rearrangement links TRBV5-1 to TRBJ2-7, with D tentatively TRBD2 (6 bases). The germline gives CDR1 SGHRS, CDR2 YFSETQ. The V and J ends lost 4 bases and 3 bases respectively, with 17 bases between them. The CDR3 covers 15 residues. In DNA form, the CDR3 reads TGCGCCAGCAGCCAGAACGGGGGAGTGGGCTACGAGCAGTACTTC. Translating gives CASSQNGGVGYEQYF. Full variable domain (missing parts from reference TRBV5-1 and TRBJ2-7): KAGVTQTPRYLIKTRGQQVTLSCSPISGHRSVSWYQQTPGQGLQFLFEYFSETQRNKGNFPGRFSGRQFSNSRSEMNVSTLELGDSALYLCASSQNGGVGYEQYFGPGTRLTVT.

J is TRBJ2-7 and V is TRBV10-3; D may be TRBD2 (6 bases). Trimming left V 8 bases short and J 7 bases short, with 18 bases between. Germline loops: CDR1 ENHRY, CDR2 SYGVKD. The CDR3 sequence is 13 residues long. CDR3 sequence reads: CAIGRGGVGEQYF. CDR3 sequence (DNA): TGTGCCATCGGTAGGGGCGGGGTAGGGGAGCAGTACTTC.

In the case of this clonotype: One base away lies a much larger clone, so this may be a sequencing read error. The CDR3 reads CASGASGGTDTQYF. The CDR3 nucleotides are TGTGCTAGTGGTGCTAGCGGGGGAACAGATACGCAGTATTTT. The chain couples TRBV12-5 to TRBJ2-3; 10 nucleotides agree with TRBD2. CDR1 is LGHNT and CDR2 is FRNRAP in the germline V gene. This CDR3 is built from 14 residues. Trimming took 5 bases from V and 3 from J; bases not matched to a gene: 2.

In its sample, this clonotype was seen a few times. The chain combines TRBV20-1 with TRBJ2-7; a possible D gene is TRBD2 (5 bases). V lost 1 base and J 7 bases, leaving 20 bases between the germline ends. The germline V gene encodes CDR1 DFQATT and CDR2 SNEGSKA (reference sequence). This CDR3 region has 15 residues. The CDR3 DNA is TGCAGTGCTAGAGGCCGGGCGGTAGAGGGAAGGGAGCAGTACTTC. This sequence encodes CSARGRAVEGREQYF.

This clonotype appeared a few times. The CDR3 nucleotides are TGCAGCGTTTCTGTGACTAGCGGGAGGCGGGATACGCAGTATTTT. Translating gives CSVSVTSGRRDTQYF. The gene calls are TRBV20-1 and TRBJ2-3, with 13 nucleotides matching TRBD2. This CDR3 spans 15 amino acids. The germline V gene encodes CDR1 DFQATT and CDR2 SNEGSKA (reference sequence).

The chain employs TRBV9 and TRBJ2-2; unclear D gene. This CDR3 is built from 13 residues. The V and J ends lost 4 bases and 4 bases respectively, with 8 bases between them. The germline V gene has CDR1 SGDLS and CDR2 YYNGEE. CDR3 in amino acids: CASSPRTTGELFF. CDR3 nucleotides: TGTGCCAGCAGCCCCAGGACCACCGGGGAGCTGTTTTTT.

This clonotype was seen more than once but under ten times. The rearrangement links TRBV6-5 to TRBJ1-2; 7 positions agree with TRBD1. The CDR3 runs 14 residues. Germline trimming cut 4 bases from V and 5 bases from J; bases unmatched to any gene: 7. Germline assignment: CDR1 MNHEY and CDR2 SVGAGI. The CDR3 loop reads CASSSRQGLYGYTF. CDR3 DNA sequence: TGTGCCAGCAGTTCGCGACAGGGCCTATATGGCTACACCTTC.